This T cell receptor beta chain was found in a study of T cell responses to AZD1222 COVID-19 vaccine. Study-wide points: Donors in the cohort were predominantly white British and more often female, and clonal diversity was possibly underestimated. At baseline, just 6 or 7 AZD1222 recipients tested seropositive.

Trimming removed 0 bases at V and 11 bases at J, with 14 bases between. The CDR3 sequence is 13 residues long. Looked up from germline, CDR1 is SGHRS and CDR2 is YFSETQ. Second doses that came at about 4 or about 12 weeks were put together. Worth noting for this clone: Its antigen is not identified.

Data came from immunoSEQ multiplex PCR; TCRdb stores just in-frame clones and leaves some out. The table shows approximately 200,000 clones, with about 93% occurring only once. V and J are TRBV5-1 and TRBJ1-1; possible D gene TRBD1, 5 bases. The sequence was collected from an adult who received the AZD1222 COVID-19 vaccine. The source material was peripheral blood, sampled 28 days after the second AZD1222 dose. Here the CDR3 reads CASSLGFGGDAFF. The DNA for the CDR3 is TGCGCCAGCAGCTTGGGATTTGGGGGGGATGCTTTCTTT. Based on the CDR3 plus reference TRBV5-1 and TRBJ1-1, the full variable domain is KAGVTQTPRYLIKTRGQQVTLSCSPISGHRSVSWYQQTPGQGLQFLFEYFSETQRNKGNFPGRFSGRQFSNSRSEMNVSTLELGDSALYLCASSLGFGGDAFFGQGTRLTVV.